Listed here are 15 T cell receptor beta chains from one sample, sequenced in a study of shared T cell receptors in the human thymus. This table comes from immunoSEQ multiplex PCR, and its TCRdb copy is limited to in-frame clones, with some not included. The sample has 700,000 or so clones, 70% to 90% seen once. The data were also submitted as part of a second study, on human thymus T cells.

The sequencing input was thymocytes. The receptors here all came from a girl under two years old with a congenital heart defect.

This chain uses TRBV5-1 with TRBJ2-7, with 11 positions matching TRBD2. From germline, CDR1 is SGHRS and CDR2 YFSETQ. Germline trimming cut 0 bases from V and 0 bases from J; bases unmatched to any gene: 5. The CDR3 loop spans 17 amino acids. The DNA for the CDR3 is TGCGCCAGCAGCTTGGAGGGACTAGCGGTGAGCTCCTACGAGCAGTACTTC. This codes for CASSLEGLAVSSYEQYF.

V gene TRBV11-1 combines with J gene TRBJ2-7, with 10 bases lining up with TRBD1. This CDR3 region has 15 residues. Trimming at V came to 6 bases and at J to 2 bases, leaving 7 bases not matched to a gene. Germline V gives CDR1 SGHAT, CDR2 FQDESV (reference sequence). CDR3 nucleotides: TGTGCCAGCAGGCTCCGGGACAGGGGAACCTACGAGCAGTACTTC. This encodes CASRLRDRGTYEQYF.

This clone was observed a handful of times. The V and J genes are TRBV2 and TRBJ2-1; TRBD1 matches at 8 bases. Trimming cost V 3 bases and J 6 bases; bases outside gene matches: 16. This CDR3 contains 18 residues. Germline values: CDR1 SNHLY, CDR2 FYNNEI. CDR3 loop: CASSDWISGTGVCNEQFF. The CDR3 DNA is TGTGCCAGCAGTGATTGGATTTCCGGGACAGGTGTCTGCAATGAGCAGTTCTTC.

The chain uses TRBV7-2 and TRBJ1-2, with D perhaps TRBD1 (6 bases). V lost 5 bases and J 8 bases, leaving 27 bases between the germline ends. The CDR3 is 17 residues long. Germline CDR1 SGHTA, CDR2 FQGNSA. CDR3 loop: CASSTEGGVGGLRGYTF. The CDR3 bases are TGTGCCAGCAGCACAGAGGGTGGGGTAGGGGGTTTGAGGGGCTACACCTTC.

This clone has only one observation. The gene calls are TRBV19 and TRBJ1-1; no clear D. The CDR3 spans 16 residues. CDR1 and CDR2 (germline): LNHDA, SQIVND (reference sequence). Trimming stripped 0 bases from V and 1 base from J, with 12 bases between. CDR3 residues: CASSIDVVQENTEAFF. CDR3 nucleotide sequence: TGTGCCAGTAGTATAGATGTGGTCCAGGAGAACACTGAAGCTTTCTTT.

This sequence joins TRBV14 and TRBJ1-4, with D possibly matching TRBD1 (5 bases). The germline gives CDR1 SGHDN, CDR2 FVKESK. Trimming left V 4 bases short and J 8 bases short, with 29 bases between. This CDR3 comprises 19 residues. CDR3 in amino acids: CASSPTGGGGLTPGEKLFF. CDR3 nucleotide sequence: TGTGCCAGCAGCCCCACCGGAGGCGGGGGACTTACACCGGGGGAAAAACTGTTTTTT.

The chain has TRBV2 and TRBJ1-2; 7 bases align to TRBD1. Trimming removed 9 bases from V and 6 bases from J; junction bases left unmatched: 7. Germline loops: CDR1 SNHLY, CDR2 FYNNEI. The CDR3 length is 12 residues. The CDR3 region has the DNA TGTGCCAGAAAACAGGGGATGGATGGCTACACCTTC. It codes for CARKQGMDGYTF.

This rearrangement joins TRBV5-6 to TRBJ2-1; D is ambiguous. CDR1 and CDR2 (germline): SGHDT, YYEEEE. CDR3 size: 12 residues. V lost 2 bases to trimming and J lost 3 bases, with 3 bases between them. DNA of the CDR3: TGTGCCAGCAGCTTTTACTACAATGAGCAGTTCTTC. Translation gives CASSFYYNEQFF.

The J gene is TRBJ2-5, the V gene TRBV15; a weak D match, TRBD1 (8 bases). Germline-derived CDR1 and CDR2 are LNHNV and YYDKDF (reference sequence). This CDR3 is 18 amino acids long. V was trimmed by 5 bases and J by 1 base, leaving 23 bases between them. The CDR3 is CATSLRGRGRRAQETQYF. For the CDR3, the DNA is TGTGCCACCAGCCTCAGGGGGCGGGGGAGGAGGGCCCAAGAGACCCAGTACTTC.

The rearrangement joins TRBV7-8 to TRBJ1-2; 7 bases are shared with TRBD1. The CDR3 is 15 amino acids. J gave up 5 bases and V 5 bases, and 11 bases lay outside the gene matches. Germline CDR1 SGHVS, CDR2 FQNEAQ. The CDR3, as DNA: TGTGCCAGCAGCAAACCCGGGACAGAACCATATGGCTACACCTTC. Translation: CASSKPGTEPYGYTF.

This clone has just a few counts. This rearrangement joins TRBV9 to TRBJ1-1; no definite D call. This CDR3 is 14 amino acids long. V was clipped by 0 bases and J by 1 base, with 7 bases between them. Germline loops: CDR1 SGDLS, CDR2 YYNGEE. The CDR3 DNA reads TGTGCCAGCAGCGTAGATAAAGCGAACACTGAAGCTTTCTTT. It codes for CASSVDKANTEAFF.

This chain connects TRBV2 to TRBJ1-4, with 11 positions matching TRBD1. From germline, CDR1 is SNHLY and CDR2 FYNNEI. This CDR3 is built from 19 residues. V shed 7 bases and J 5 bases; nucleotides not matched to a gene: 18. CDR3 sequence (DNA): TGTGCCAGCATCCCCCACAGGACAGGGGGCTTTTTCGGAAATGAAAAACTGTTTTTT. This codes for CASIPHRTGGFFGNEKLFF. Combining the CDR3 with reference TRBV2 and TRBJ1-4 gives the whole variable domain EPEVTQTPSHQVTQMGQEVILRCVPISNHLYFYWYRQILGQKVEFLVSFYNNEISEKSEIFDDQFSVERPDGSNFTLKIRSTKLEDSAMYFCASIPHRTGGFFGNEKLFFGSGTQLSVL.

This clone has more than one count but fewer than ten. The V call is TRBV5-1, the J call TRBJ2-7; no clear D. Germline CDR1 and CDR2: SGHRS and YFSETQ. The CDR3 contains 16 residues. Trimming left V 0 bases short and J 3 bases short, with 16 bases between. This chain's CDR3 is CASSLDPVQHFYEQYF. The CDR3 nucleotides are TGCGCCAGCAGCTTGGACCCGGTACAGCATTTCTACGAGCAGTACTTC.

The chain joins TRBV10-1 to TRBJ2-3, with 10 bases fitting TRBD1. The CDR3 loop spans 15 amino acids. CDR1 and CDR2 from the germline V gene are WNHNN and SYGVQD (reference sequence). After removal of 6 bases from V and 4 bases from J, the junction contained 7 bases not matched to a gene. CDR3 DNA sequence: TGCGCCAGCAGCGCCCGGACAGGGGGGCCAGATACGCAGTATTTT. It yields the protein CASSARTGGPDTQYF.

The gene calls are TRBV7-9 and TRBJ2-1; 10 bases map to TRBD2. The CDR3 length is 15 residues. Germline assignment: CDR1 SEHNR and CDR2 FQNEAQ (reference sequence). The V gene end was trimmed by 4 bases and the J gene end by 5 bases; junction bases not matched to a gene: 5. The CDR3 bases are TGTGCCAGCAGCTCGCGACTAGCGGGCCACAATGAGCAGTTCTTC. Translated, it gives CASSSRLAGHNEQFF.